This T cell receptor beta chain emerged from a study of blood T cell repertoires in COVID-19. Study as a whole: Nucleic acid was either cDNA or gDNA, and it came from T cells, B-cell-depleted T cells, or PBMCs.

TCRdb keeps only in-frame clones here, not all; method: immunoSEQ multiplex PCR. The top ten clones hold approximately 8% of a sample with about 240,000 clones, roughly four fifths of them seen once. The CDR3 covers 15 residues. In germline, CDR1 is SNHLY, CDR2 FYNNEI. V lost 3 bases, J lost 4 bases, and 5 bases stayed unmatched. The chain couples TRBV2 to TRBJ2-7; 11 nucleotides line up with TRBD1. This TCR was sampled from a woman older than 75 with COVID-19, enrolled during active disease. Sequencing used peripheral blood. CDR3 sequence reads: CASSETGTGGYEQYF. CDR3 DNA sequence: TGTGCCAGCAGTGAGACCGGGACAGGGGGTTACGAGCAGTACTTC. Using reference TRBV2 and TRBJ2-7 for the parts outside the CDR3, the full variable domain is EPEVTQTPSHQVTQMGQEVILRCVPISNHLYFYWYRQILGQKVEFLVSFYNNEISEKSEIFDDQFSVERPDGSNFTLKIRSTKLEDSAMYFCASSETGTGGYEQYFGPGTRLTVT.